The 15 T cell receptor beta chains reported below all come from one sample, sequenced in a study of post-analysis software for immune sequencing data. General observations from the study: Four to six TRBV segments were more frequent in patients than controls; TRBV5-6, TRBV5-1 and TRBV20-1 belonged to this group.

Presence of unique molecular identifiers characterized the TCR beta cDNA libraries. MiXCR, applied by TCRdb to the PCR reads, yields one record per CDR3 protein. The sample lists about 500,000 distinct CDR3 sequences, around 40% occurring once. The antigens for these receptors are not known. Sequencing was performed on blood. These receptors were collected from a girl between 10 and 17 years old with multiple sclerosis.

This clonotype showed up just a few times. The chain uses TRBV7-2 and TRBJ2-7, with a possible D match to TRBD1 (7 bases). The CDR3 has 15 amino acids. The germline V and J ends were trimmed by 2 bases and 2 bases, with 13 bases remaining between them. The V gene's germline CDR1 is SGHTA and CDR2 FQGNSA. In DNA form, the CDR3 reads TGTGCCAGCAGCTTAATCGGCAGGGGGGCCTACGAGCAGTACTTC. It encodes CASSLIGRGAYEQYF.

CDR3 protein: CASSVEPHPTETQYF. The CDR3 coding sequence is TGTGCCAGCAGCGTAGAACCCCACCCGACAGAGACCCAGTACTTC. This sequence joins TRBV9 and TRBJ2-5, with no clear D. Trimming removed 0 bases at V and 4 bases at J, with 13 bases between. This CDR3 contains 15 residues. CDR1 is SGDLS and CDR2 is YYNGEE in the germline V gene.

This chain uses TRBV4-1 with TRBJ2-1; the match to TRBD1 covers 7 bases. Germline V gives CDR1 MGHRA, CDR2 YSYEKL. The CDR3 runs to 13 residues. V gave up 3 bases and J gave up 10 bases; unmatched junction bases: 6. The CDR3 is CASSHNLQGEQFF. CDR3 bases: TGCGCCAGCAGCCACAACCTACAGGGGGAGCAGTTCTTC.

This clonotype showed up just a few times. The chain recombines TRBV5-6 with TRBJ2-1; D is perhaps TRBD2 (6 bases). This CDR3 comprises 16 residues. V lost 3 bases and J 1 base, leaving 14 bases between the germline ends. Germline V gives CDR1 SGHDT, CDR2 YYEEEE. The CDR3 here is CASSSFWGGSYNEQFF. The CDR3 DNA reads TGTGCCAGCAGCTCGTTTTGGGGAGGATCCTACAATGAGCAGTTCTTC.

This chain links TRBV29-1 with TRBJ1-1; the D is unclear. Germline V gene lookup returns CDR1 SQVTM and CDR2 ANQGSEA. The CDR3 sequence is 11 residues long. Trimming shortened V by 8 bases and J by 4 bases, and 11 bases separated the two germline ends. This CDR3 reads CSLIEGTEAFF. The CDR3 region has the DNA TGCAGCCTGATCGAGGGCACTGAAGCTTTCTTT. Combining the CDR3 with reference TRBV29-1 and TRBJ1-1 gives the whole variable domain SAVISQKPSRDICQRGTSLTIQCQVDSQVTMMFWYRQQPGQSLTLIATANQGSEATYESGFVIDKFPISRPNLTFSTLTVSNMSPEDSSIYLCSLIEGTEAFFGQGTRLTVV.

V gene TRBV20-1 combines with J gene TRBJ2-7; no firm D call. The CDR3 contains 13 residues. The V end was cut by 1 base, the J end by 4 bases, with 11 bases between. Germline CDR1 is DFQATT and CDR2 is SNEGSKA (reference sequence). CDR3 region: CSARAIQTYEQYF. The CDR3 DNA sequence: TGCAGTGCTAGAGCAATACAGACTTACGAGCAGTACTTC.

The chain is built from TRBV6-5 and TRBJ2-3; D might be TRBD2 (8 bases). CDR3 length equals 14 residues. The V gene's germline CDR1 is MNHEY and CDR2 SVGAGI. The V end lost 11 bases, the J end lost 6 bases, and 21 bases lay between the germline ends. The CDR3 DNA reads TGTGCCTCCCAGGGGGGAGGCGGGGGGGATACGCAGTATTTT. Translated: CASQGGGGGDTQYF.

This sequence joins TRBV4-3 and TRBJ2-1, with TRBD2 matching 7 bases. The CDR3 length is 19 residues. Germline V CDR1 and CDR2: LGHNA, YSLEER. V gave up 0 bases and J gave up 1 base; unmatched junction bases: 12. Here the CDR3 reads CASSQELHGGLVSYNEQFF. CDR3 DNA sequence: TGCGCCAGCAGCCAAGAATTGCACGGGGGGTTGGTTTCCTACAATGAGCAGTTCTTC.

With respect to this clonotype: This could be a read error, since a much larger clone is one nucleotide away. The V gene is TRBV7-2, the J gene TRBJ1-2; D uncertain. Germline CDR1 reads SGHTA; CDR2 reads FQGNSA. The CDR3 runs to 13 residues. V shed 0 bases and J shed 4 bases, with 6 bases lying between them. The CDR3 sequence is CASSLAGCYGYTF. The CDR3 DNA is TGTGCCAGCAGCTTAGCTGGGTGCTATGGCTACACCTTC.

The chain employs TRBV6-5 and TRBJ2-7; 8 bases align to TRBD2. Trimming removed 0 bases from V and 8 bases from J; junction bases left unmatched: 9. The CDR3 runs 15 residues. CDR1 is MNHEY and CDR2 is SVGAGI in the germline V gene. The CDR3 nucleotides are TGTGCCAGCAGTTACTCGGGTCTAGCGGGTTATCAGCAGTACTTC. Its protein is CASSYSGLAGYQQYF.

The chain uses TRBV20-1 and TRBJ2-7; a weak D match, TRBD1 (6 bases). Per germline, CDR1 DFQATT and CDR2 SNEGSKA (reference sequence). CDR3 size: 14 residues. The V and J ends lost 6 bases and 5 bases respectively, with 20 bases between them. The CDR3 nucleotides are TGCAGTGCCCAGACAGGCGAAGGCGGACACGAGCAGTACTTC. It yields the protein CSAQTGEGGHEQYF.

A few counts support this clonotype. The gene calls are TRBV20-1 and TRBJ2-5; D unclear. V was cut by 0 bases and J by 0 bases, with 11 bases left in between. Germline values: CDR1 DFQATT, CDR2 SNEGSKA (reference sequence). The CDR3 has 15 amino acids. CDR3 loop: CSARDQPPYQETQYF. The CDR3 coding sequence is TGCAGTGCTAGAGATCAGCCCCCGTACCAAGAGACCCAGTACTTC.

This clonotype was found once. The DNA of the CDR3 is TGTGCCAGCAGTTACTCGAGTGCCTACAATGAGCAGTTCTTC. It specifies CASSYSSAYNEQFF. This chain joins TRBV6-2 or TRBV6-3 and TRBJ2-1; D gene uncertain. V lost 0 bases and J 2 bases, leaving 5 bases between the germline ends. This CDR3 spans 14 amino acids. Germline loops: CDR1 MNHEY, CDR2 SVGEGT.

The V call is TRBV27, the J call TRBJ1-2; possible D gene TRBD1, 6 bases. The CDR3 length is 14 residues. Germline values: CDR1 MNHEY, CDR2 SMNVEV (reference sequence). V was trimmed by 6 bases and J by 7 bases, leaving 18 bases between them. The CDR3 loop reads CASSMLTGFGGYTF. The DNA for the CDR3 is TGTGCCAGCAGCATGCTAACAGGGTTCGGTGGCTACACCTTC.

This chain links TRBV12-3 or TRBV12-4 with TRBJ1-1, with D possibly being TRBD1 (5 bases). The CDR3 consists of 12 residues. Trimming removed 6 bases from V and 4 bases from J, with 9 bases in between. The CDR3 bases are TGTGCCAGCAGGCCGCAGGGCACTGAAGCTTTCTTT. Translating gives CASRPQGTEAFF.